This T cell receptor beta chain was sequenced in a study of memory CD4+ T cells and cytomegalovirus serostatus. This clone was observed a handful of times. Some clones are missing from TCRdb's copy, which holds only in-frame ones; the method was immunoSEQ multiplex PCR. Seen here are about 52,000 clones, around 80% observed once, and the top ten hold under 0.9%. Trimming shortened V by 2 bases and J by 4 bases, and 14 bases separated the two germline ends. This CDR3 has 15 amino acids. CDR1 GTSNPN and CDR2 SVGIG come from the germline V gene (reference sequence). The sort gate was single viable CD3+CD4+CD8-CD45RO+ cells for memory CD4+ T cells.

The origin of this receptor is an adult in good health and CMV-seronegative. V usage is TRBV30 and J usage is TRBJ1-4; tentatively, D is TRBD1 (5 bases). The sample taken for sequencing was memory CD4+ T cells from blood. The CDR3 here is CAWSIRQGSNEKLFF. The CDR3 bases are TGTGCCTGGAGTATCCGGCAGGGAAGTAATGAAAAACTGTTTTTT.